This T cell receptor (beta chain) was sequenced for a study of monozygotic twins with inflammatory bowel disease. Whole-study results and caveats: Discordant twins had repertoire similarity that did not differ from that of concordant twins, possibly from limited power.

A word on this clonotype: What it recognizes is unknown.

TCRdb reprocessed the 5' RACE reads, with one entry per CDR3 protein and no DNA. Its table records some 83,000 distinct CDR3 sequences. This CDR3 comprises 15 residues. The receptor was derived from a human donor with ulcerative colitis or Crohn's disease, or a healthy co-twin of an affected twin (not recorded which). Sequenced material: blood. This chain links TRBV12-3 or TRBV12-4 with TRBJ2-2. CDR3 in amino acids: CASSLAARNTGELFF.